This TCR beta chain emerged from a study of cytomegalovirus exposure and HLA in healthy donors (dated by TCRdb to about 2017). With respect to the entire study: An earlier analysis of several hundred of the donors reported about 290 Gb of sequence data and some 100 million unique TCR beta sequences from 150 million to 200 million T cells. An early release covering about 600 HLA-typed donors comprised approximately 300 gigabases of sequencing data and 85 million or so unique TCR sequences. Of the 300 to 500 genotyped donors, 81% were placed in the genetic ancestry cluster associated with self-reported Caucasian donors. The study was designed to test whether signatures of past pathogen exposure could be identified by cataloging public T cell receptors. The T cell repertoires of 666 subjects were profiled by immunosequencing and related to cytomegalovirus serostatus. In addition to the first cohort of 650 to 800 subjects, a separate validation cohort of over 90 different subjects was used. To predict cytomegalovirus infection status, the study brought together high-throughput TCR immunosequencing, statistical association of individual TCRs with disease status, and machine learning. In a later analysis, previously published TCR beta repertoires from 670 or so donors were re-analyzed and high-resolution HLA genotyping was added so that TCR occurrence patterns could be studied. In the later analysis, no new phenotypic data were used to find candidate immune exposures; instead, reliance was placed on TCR beta sequences and their occurrence across donors. An earlier analysis of about 620 of the donors applied high-throughput TCR beta sequencing to assess whether each TCR beta V gene segment acted as functional or pseudogenic. Donor age, sex, ethnicity and CMV serostatus were compiled together with the repertoire data. In a later genetic analysis, genome-wide SNP genotypes for about three fifths of the 666 donors were used, and that subset was treated as a discovery cohort. Every repertoire in the discovery cohort had been generated on one and the same sequencing platform. HLA typing included class I and class II loci at four-digit resolution. Typing coverage differed by locus: A, B, C, DRB1 and DQB1 were typed in roughly 629-640 donors, DQA1 in about 550, DPA1 in some 570, and DPB1 in about 450. Several DR-DQ haplotypes were handled as single units for association and clustering because linkage in the cohort was strong. Across some 400 genotyped donors of the cohort, an average of roughly 250,000 unique TCR beta nucleotide sequences per donor were sequenced, and approximately 19% of those sequences were non-productive.

In total, over 600 healthy bone marrow donors made up the cohort. Cohort members were all nominally healthy when sampled, although unrecorded immune exposures were likely present. The donor tested CMV seropositive, placing the donor among the 250 to 300 seropositive members of the cohort. A peripheral blood sample was collected from each donor, and TCR beta sequencing was performed on peripheral blood mononuclear cells. The Qiagen DNeasy Blood Extraction Kit was used to extract genomic DNA from the blood cell samples. The library was obtained by the immunoSEQ multiplex PCR assay. For the multiplex PCR, a mixture combining 60 forward primers for TCR Vbeta segments and 13 reverse primers for TCR Jbeta segments was used. Amplification of the CDR3 region of rearranged TCR beta genes was performed with a multiplex PCR assay on genomic DNA. Amplified TCR beta libraries were sequenced as 87-base-pair reads on the Illumina HiSeq System. On the study's bioinformatics: Across the 600 to 700 repertoires, a later analysis counted tens of millions of unique TCR beta chains, roughly 11 million of which were shared by at least two donors. Raw reads were error-corrected and collapsed into unique sequences by a nearest-neighbor algorithm in which closely related sequences were merged to remove PCR and sequencing errors. CDR3 sequences were aligned to IMGT reference sequences to assign V, D and J gene segments. Each retained sequence needed at least a six-nucleotide match to both a V gene segment and a J gene segment. A rearrangement counted as productive if the CDR3 had no stop codons and remained in frame with V and J, and every other rearrangement counted as non-productive. CDR3 was defined according to IMGT convention as the region running from the second conserved V-encoded cysteine to the conserved J-encoded phenylalanine. Sequences without an unambiguous match to a single V gene segment were excluded from the earlier analysis of 587 of the donors. In an earlier analysis of 500 to 750 of the donors, V segments were called functional above 56.7% productive rearrangements and were called segregating when the between-donor standard deviation exceeded 5%. A statistical classification framework was developed to diagnose cytomegalovirus status using the catalog of TCR beta chain sequences. In a later analysis, V and J genes were assigned by comparing TCR nucleotide sequences against IMGT/GENE-DB human TR gene sequences. A later analysis assigned CDR3 sequences and most-parsimonious VDJ recombination scenarios with the TCRdist pipeline. In a later analysis, each TCR beta chain was defined by its CDR3 amino acid sequence together with its V-gene family, and reads without a unique V-gene family were excluded. A later analysis removed 450 to 600 highly shared, low-generation-probability nucleotide sequences to deal with suspected cross-contamination and a sequencing artifact. In a later analysis, a clonal expansion index was calculated for each public chain from normalized within-repertoire ranks of inferred template counts. Generation probabilities in a later analysis came from a VDJ recombination model fitted to out-of-frame rearrangements, and those results were checked against IGoR. A later analysis scored TCR-TCR, TCR-HLA and TCR-CMV co-occurrence with hypergeometric tests, applying a repertoire-size bias correction to TCR pairs. To estimate false discovery rates, a later analysis permuted the HLA or CMV assignments 20 times. In a later analysis, co-occurring TCRs were grouped using DBSCAN, with TCRdist sequence similarity added in when clustering inside HLA-allele-positive subsets. For co-occurrence clustering, repertoires with fewer than 30,000 or more than 120,000 public chains were excluded, along with roughly five repertoires with anomalous nucleotide sharing. This immuneACCESS table, as held by TCRdb, lists in-frame sequences with V and J called but not all clones. Of the missing ones, under half trace to an unresolved V gene in checked studies; the others have no known cause. D and trimming were read from the DNA, whereas the V and J calls and clone size are those reported in that table. Present in this sample are about 100,000 clones, about 70% of which were seen just once. Of the sample, over 2.5% is held by the ten largest clones.

The full study reports these points: In a later analysis, TCR association rates were found to vary across HLA loci, with the most associated TCRs seen for DRB1 alleles and the fewest for HLA-C alleles. In an earlier analysis of approximately 600 of the donors, most TCR beta V segments were observed in productive rearrangements about 87% or about 30% of the time, broadly matching IMGT annotations. Most TCR sequences were seen in very few donors, while some public TCRs were found in many individuals. The classifier was reported to diagnose cytomegalovirus status with high specificity and sensitivity in both the original cohort and the validation cohort. The study gave a list of about 160 TCR beta chains associated with cytomegalovirus. For the cohort, immune exposure information was limited to CMV serostatus. Because HLA typing was unavailable for some donors at each locus, only the typed subset was used in association tests. Roughly uniform sequencing depth across donors was assumed in presence/absence analyses, although this assumption may not hold. Three of the identified cytomegalovirus-associated TCR beta chains were confirmed in vitro to be specific for cytomegalovirus antigens. The earlier analysis of approximately 590 of the donors excluded approximately 15 rarely observed V segments, including chromosome 9 orphons, because counts were too low. Compared with equally common non-associated chains, HLA-associated TCR beta chains in a later analysis were more clonally expanded and had lower generation probabilities. According to a later genetic analysis, donors in an Asian-associated ancestry cluster had fewer N-insertions in productive TCRs than the approximately 630-donor mean. Assigning TCR associations to individual alleles was difficult when HLA alleles, especially DR and DQ, strongly co-occurred. A later analysis associated about 18,000 TCR beta sequences with specific HLA alleles at a false discovery rate of 0.05. A later genetic analysis associated a missense DCLRE1C variant with V-gene and J-gene trimming of TCR beta chains, and an independent cohort replicated the association. Some IMGT-functional V segments, including TRBV6-2 and TRBV6-3, could not be told apart with the 87-base-pair reads, so those segments were excluded. A cluster of highly shared sequence variants was judged likely to be a technical artifact of the sequencing pipeline. In a later analysis, most CMV-associated TCR beta chains were found to appear HLA-restricted, with HLA associations seemingly driven largely by CMV exposure. Several of the top co-occurrence clusters appeared to be linked to parvovirus B19, influenza, CMV and Epstein-Barr virus, according to a later analysis. A further reported finding was that TCR beta sequences accurately predicted the HLA-A and HLA-B alleles for most subjects in the first cohort. Linkage disequilibrium might explain the correlated functional status among segregating V segments, but an unknown experimental factor could not be ruled out. This cohort had only TCR beta chains sequenced, and the lack of alpha or paired-chain data limited which features could be detected. The authors suggested that the approach could potentially be extended to other disease states and immunological phenotypes.

Measured from the cysteine to the phenylalanine, the CDR3 is 15 residues long. The kept DNA is CDR3 alone, 45 bases in frame from the first base. V and J lose 4 bases and 0 bases, and a span of 10 bases separates them. CDR1 ENHRY and CDR2 SYGVKD were looked up in the germline V gene. Comment on this clone: Its antigen is currently not known. There are no base qualities to consult, and no much larger clone falls within one base.

This sequence was found in a man aged 45 to 65 in good health and CMV-seropositive. Sequencing was carried out using PBMCs. The V gene is TRBV10-3 and the J gene is TRBJ1-3; TRBD1 is perhaps the D gene, given 5 matching bases. The encoded CDR3 is CAISADTISGNTIYF. The DNA sequence is TGTGCCATCAGTGCGGACACTATCTCTGGAAACACCATATATTTT.